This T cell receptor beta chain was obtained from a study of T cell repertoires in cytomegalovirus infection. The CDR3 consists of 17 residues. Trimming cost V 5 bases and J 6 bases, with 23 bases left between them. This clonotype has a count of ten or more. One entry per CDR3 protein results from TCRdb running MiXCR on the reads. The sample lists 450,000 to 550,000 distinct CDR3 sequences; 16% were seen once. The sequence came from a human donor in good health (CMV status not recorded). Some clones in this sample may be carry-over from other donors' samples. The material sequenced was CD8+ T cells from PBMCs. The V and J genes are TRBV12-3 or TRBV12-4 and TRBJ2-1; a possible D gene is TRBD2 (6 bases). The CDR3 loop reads CASSNSAGRDYPNEQFF. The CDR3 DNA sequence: TGTGCCAGCAGTAACAGCGCGGGGAGAGATTATCCCAATGAGCAGTTCTTC.